This T cell receptor delta chain originates from a study of Vδ1+ human thymocytes. General study findings and limits: Thymic TRG and TRD repertoires appeared highly polyclonal.

Sequences come from RNA converted to cDNA by reverse transcription. Multiplex PCR used pooled V-gene forward primers and a constant-region reverse primer to amplify CDR3s. TCRdb reprocessed the multiplex PCR reads using CATT. Of around 20,000 delta-chain clones in the sample, around 7.9% were seen once. The germline CDR1 and CDR2 sequences are TSWWSYY and QGS. CDR3 length: 19 amino acids. The J segment lost 1 base and the V segment lost 6 bases, leaving 15 bases of the junction unmatched. Only a few counts were recorded for this clone. Its antigen is undetermined. The TCR was taken from a child in the first two years of life who had congenital heart surgery. The material sequenced was Vdelta1+ gamma-delta thymocytes from the thymus. As to subset: FACS-sorted CD3+ TCRalphabeta- TCRVdelta1+ TCRVdelta2- thymocytes. The gene calls are TRDV1 and TRDJ1; TRDD3 agrees at 12 bases. CDR3 in amino acids: CALGTLSPLGDTRTDKLIF. The CDR3 DNA follows: TGTGCTCTTGGTACCCTTTCCCCACTGGGGGATACTCGCACCGATAAACTCATCTTT.